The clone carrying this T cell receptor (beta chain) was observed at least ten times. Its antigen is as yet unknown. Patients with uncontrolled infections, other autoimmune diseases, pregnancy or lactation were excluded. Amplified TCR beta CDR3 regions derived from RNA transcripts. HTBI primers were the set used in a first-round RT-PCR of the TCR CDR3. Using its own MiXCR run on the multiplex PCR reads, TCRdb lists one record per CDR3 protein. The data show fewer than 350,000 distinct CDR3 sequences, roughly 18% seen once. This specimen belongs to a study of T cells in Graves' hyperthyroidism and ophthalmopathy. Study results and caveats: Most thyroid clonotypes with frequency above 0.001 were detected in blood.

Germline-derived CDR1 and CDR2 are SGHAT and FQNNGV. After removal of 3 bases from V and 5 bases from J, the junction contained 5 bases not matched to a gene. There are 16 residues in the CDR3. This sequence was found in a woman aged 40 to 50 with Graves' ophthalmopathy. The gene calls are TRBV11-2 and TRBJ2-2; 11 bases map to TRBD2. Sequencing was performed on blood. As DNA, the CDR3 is TGTGCCAGCAGCTTCCTAGCGGGAGGTTGGACCGGGGAGCTGTTTTTT. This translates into CASSFLAGGWTGELFF.